Below, 16 T cell receptor beta chains from the same sample are listed, as sequenced in a study of monozygotic twins with inflammatory bowel disease. TCRdb re-called the 5' RACE reads, yielding one record per CDR3 amino acid sequence without DNA. The sample table includes about 110,000 distinct CDR3 sequences. Source material: blood. All receptors come from a human donor with ulcerative colitis or Crohn's disease, or a healthy co-twin of an affected twin (not recorded which).

The CDR3 loop is CASSQGTGANEQFF. This rearrangement joins TRBV3-1 to TRBJ2-1; no DNA is available, so the TRBD1 call from TCRdb remains unchecked. CDR3 length: 14 residues. Germline CDR1 LGHDT, CDR2 YNNKEL (reference sequence).

The rearrangement joins TRBV13 to TRBJ2-1; TCRdb indicates TRBD2, and absent DNA this call remains unverified. This CDR3 has 16 residues. Germline V gene data show CDR1 as PRHDT and CDR2 as FYEKMQ (reference sequence). The CDR3 sequence is CASSSASGRAANEQFF.

The J gene is TRBJ2-7, the V gene TRBV5-1; TCRdb's D call of TRBD2 is untestable without DNA. This CDR3 has 17 amino acids. The germline CDR1 and CDR2 sequences are SGHRS and YFSETQ. The CDR3 protein is CASSLEATSGGTYEQYF.

The chain employs TRBV5-1 and TRBJ1-1; there is no DNA to check the TCRdb D call of TRBD1. This CDR3 has 13 amino acids. Germline lookup yields CDR1 SGHRS and CDR2 YFSETQ. This CDR3 is CASSLGDGREAFF.

The chain joins TRBV9 to TRBJ2-7; TCRdb's D call of TRBD2 is untestable without DNA. The CDR3 contains 17 residues. CDR1 is SGDLS, CDR2 YYNGEE, per germline. This chain's CDR3 is CASSVGAERGTSYEQYF.

The J gene is TRBJ1-6, the V gene TRBV5-1; TCRdb's D gene call, TRBD1, goes unchecked for lack of DNA. The CDR3 extends over 15 amino acids. Germline V gene lookup returns CDR1 SGHRS and CDR2 YFSETQ. This chain's CDR3 is CASSLSGQVNSPLHF.

This chain links TRBV7-2 with TRBJ2-3; TCRdb returns TRBD1, unconfirmable since there is no DNA. There are 15 residues in the CDR3. Germline V lookup: CDR1 SGHTA, CDR2 FQGNSA. CDR3 sequence reads: CASSLYRGSTDTQYF.

The chain links TRBV7-2 to TRBJ2-7; TCRdb proposes TRBD2, but this gene call is untestable without DNA. Per the germline V gene, CDR1 is SGHTA and CDR2 is FQGNSA. The CDR3 contains 15 residues. The CDR3 spells CASSLFAGGSYEQYF.

The J gene is TRBJ2-5, the V gene TRBV28; TCRdb lists TRBD1, though no DNA is available to test this call. This CDR3 has 15 residues. Germline V lookup: CDR1 MDHEN, CDR2 SYDVKM. The chain's CDR3 is CASSSGQGRGETQYF.

The V call is TRBV9, the J call TRBJ1-4. Germline CDR1 reads SGDLS; CDR2 reads YYNGEE. This CDR3 is 12 amino acids long. CDR3 loop: CASSSPNEKLFF.

The chain has TRBV6-5 and TRBJ1-2; TCRdb calls TRBD1, which cannot be checked without DNA. This CDR3 has 13 amino acids. The germline gives CDR1 MNHEY, CDR2 SVGAGI. The CDR3 region is CASSSSGNYGYTF.

The gene calls are TRBV5-6 and TRBJ1-3. CDR1 and CDR2 from the germline V gene are SGHDT and YYEEEE. This CDR3 contains 14 residues. The CDR3 region is CASSIGVTVNTIYF.

The chain employs TRBV13 and TRBJ2-5; TCRdb's D gene call, TRBD1, goes unchecked for lack of DNA. The CDR3 runs 14 residues. In germline, CDR1 is PRHDT, CDR2 FYEKMQ (reference sequence). The CDR3 sequence: CASSSGQGGETQYF.

V and J are TRBV10-3 and TRBJ2-5; TCRdb proposes TRBD2, but this gene call is untestable without DNA. Germline V lookup: CDR1 ENHRY, CDR2 SYGVKD. The CDR3 length is 16 residues. CDR3 residues: CAISPGVAGTSETQYF.

The chain links TRBV18 to TRBJ1-1; TCRdb's D gene call, TRBD1, goes unchecked for lack of DNA. CDR1 is KGHSH and CDR2 is LQKENI in the germline V gene. This CDR3 region has 14 residues. The CDR3 spells CASSPSQGGTEAFF.

This rearrangement joins TRBV7-9 to TRBJ1-5; checking the TCRdb D call of TRBD1 is not possible without DNA. The germline V gene encodes CDR1 SEHNR and CDR2 FQNEAQ (reference sequence). The CDR3 is 14 residues long. CDR3 loop: CASSSTLDRGTQHF. Based on the CDR3 plus reference TRBV7-9 and TRBJ1-5, the full variable domain is DTGVSQNPRHKITKRGQNVTFRCDPISEHNRLYWYRQTLGQGPEFLTYFQNEAQLEKSRLLSDRFSAERPKGSFSTLEIQRTEQGDSAMYLCASSSTLDRGTQHFGDGTRLSIL.